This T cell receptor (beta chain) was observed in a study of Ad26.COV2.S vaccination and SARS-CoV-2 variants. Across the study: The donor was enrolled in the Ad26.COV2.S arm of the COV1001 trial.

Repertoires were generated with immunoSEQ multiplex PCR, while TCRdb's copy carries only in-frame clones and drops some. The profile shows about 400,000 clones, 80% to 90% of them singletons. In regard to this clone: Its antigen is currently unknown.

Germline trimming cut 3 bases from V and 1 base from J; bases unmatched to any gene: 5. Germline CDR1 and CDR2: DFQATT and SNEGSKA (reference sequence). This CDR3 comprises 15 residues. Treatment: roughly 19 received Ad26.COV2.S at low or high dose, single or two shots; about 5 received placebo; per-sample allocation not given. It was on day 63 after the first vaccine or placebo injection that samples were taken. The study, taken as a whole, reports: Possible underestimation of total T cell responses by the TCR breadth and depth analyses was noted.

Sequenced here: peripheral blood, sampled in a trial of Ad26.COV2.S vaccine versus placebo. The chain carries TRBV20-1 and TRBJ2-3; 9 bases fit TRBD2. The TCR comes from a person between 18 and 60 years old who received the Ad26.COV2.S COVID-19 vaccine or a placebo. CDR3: CSASNSGGRTDTQYF. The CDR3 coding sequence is TGCAGTGCTAGTAACAGCGGGGGGCGCACAGATACGCAGTATTTT.